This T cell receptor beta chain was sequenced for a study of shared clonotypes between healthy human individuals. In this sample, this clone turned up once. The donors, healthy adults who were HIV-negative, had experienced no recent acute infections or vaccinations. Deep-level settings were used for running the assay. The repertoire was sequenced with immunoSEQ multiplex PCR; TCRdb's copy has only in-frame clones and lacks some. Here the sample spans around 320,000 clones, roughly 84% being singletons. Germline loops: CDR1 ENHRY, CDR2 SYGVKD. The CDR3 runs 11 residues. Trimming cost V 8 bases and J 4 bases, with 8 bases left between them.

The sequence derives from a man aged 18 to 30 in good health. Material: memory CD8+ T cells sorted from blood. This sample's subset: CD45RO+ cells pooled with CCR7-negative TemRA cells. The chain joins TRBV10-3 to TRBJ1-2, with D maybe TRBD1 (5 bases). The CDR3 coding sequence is TGTGCCATCGGGGGGACCTATGGCTACACCTTC. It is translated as CAIGGTYGYTF.